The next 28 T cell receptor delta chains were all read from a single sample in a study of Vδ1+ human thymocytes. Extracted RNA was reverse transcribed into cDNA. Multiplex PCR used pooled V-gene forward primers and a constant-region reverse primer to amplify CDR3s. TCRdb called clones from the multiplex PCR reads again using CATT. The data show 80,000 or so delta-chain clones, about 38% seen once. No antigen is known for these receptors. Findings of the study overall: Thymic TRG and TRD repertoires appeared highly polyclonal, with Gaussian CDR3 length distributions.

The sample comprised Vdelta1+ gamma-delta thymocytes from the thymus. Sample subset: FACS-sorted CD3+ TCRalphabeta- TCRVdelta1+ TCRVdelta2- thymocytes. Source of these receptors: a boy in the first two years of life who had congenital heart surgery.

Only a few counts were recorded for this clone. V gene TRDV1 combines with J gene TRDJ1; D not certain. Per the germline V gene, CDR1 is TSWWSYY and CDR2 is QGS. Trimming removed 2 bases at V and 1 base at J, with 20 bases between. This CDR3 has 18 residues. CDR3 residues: CALGEVGRQGPCTDKLIF. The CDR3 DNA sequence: TGTGCTCTTGGGGAAGTTGGGCGGCAGGGGCCATGCACCGATAAACTCATCTTT.

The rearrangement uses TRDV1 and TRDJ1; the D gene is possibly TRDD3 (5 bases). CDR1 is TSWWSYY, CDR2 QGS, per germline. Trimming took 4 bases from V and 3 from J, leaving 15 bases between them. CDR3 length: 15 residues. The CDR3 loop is CALGARSRDSDKLIF. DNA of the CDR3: TGTGCTCTTGGGGCTCGGAGTCGGGATTCCGATAAACTCATCTTT.

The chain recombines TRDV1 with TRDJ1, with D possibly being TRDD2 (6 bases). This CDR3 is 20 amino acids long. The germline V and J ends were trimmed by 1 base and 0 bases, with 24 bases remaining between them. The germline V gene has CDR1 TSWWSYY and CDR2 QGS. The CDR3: CALGERSRPSHFKYTDKLIF. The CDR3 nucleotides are TGTGCTCTTGGGGAACGCTCCAGGCCTTCCCACTTTAAGTACACCGATAAACTCATCTTT.

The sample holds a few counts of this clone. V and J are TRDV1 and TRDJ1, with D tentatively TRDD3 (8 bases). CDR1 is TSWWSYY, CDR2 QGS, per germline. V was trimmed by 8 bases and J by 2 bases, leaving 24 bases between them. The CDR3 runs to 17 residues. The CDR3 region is CALMDFLLLGGTDKLIF. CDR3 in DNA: TGTGCTCTTATGGATTTCCTACTACTGGGGGGGACCGATAAACTCATCTTT.

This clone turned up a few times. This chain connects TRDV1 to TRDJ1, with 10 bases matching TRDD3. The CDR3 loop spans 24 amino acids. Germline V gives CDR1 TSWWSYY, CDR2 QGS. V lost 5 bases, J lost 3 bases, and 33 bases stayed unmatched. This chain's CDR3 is CALGNSTYRVPPMYWGIGSDKLIF. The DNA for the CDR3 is TGTGCTCTTGGGAACTCTACGTATCGGGTACCTCCCATGTACTGGGGGATTGGTTCCGATAAACTCATCTTT.

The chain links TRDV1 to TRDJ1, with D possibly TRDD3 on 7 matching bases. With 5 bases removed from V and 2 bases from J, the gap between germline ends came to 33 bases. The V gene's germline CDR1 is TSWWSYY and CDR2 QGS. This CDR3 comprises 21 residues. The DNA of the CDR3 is TGTGCTCTTGGGAAGGATCTCTTCCTCACTGCGACAGGGGATATAACCGATAAACTCATCTTT. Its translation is CALGKDLFLTATGDITDKLIF.

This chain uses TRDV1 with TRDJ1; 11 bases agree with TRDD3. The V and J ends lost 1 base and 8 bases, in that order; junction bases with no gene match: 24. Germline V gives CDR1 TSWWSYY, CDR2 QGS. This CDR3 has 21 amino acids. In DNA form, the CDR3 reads TGTGCTCTTGGGGAACCACTTCCTAAACTGTCCCCATGGGGGATACGGTACAAACTCATCTTT. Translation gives CALGEPLPKLSPWGIRYKLIF.

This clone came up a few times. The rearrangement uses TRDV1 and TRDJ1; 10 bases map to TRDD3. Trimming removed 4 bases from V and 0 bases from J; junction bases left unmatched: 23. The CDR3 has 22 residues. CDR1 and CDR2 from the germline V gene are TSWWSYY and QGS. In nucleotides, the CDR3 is TGTGCTCTTGGGGTCCCACCCCACTACGTCGGGGGGATACGGGAGTACACCGATAAACTCATCTTT. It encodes CALGVPPHYVGGIREYTDKLIF.

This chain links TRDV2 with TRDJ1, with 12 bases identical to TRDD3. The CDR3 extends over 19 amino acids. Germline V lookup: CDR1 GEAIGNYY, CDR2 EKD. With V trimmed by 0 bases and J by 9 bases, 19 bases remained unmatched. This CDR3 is CACDTSSVYPGGYAWELIF. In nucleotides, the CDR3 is TGTGCCTGTGACACCTCCTCGGTATACCCTGGGGGATACGCTTGGGAACTCATCTTT.

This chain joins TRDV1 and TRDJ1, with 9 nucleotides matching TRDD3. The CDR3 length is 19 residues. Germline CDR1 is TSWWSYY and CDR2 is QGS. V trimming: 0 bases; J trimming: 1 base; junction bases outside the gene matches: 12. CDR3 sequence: CALGELALTGGPFTDKLIF. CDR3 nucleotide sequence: TGTGCTCTTGGGGAACTCGCGTTGACTGGGGGACCCTTCACCGATAAACTCATCTTT.

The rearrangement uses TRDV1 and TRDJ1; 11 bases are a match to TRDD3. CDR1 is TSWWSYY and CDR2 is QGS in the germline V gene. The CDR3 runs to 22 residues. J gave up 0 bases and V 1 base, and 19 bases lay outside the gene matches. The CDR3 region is CALGERRFPVLGDIEYTDKLIF. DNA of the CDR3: TGTGCTCTTGGGGAACGACGCTTCCCGGTACTGGGGGATATTGAGTACACCGATAAACTCATCTTT.

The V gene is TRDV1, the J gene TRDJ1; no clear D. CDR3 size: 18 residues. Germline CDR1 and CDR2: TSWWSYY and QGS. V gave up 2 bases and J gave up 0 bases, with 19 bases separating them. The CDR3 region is CALGEVQELFPYTDKLIF. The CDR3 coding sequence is TGTGCTCTTGGGGAAGTTCAGGAATTATTCCCCTACACCGATAAACTCATCTTT.

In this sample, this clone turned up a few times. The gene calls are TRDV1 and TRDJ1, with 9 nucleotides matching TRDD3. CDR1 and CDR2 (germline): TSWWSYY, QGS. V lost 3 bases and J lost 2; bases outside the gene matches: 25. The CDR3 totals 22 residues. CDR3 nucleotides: TGTGCTCTTGGGGACCTCGCCTTCCTTGGCCTGGGGGATTCGGGAAGGACCGATAAACTCATCTTT. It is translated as CALGDLAFLGLGDSGRTDKLIF.

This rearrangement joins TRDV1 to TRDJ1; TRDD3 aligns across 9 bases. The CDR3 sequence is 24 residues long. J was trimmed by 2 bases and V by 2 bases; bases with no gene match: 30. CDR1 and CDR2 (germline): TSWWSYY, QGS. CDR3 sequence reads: CALGETPTDSYTGGPVIWTDKLIF. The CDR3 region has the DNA TGTGCTCTTGGGGAAACCCCCACGGATTCCTACACTGGGGGACCCGTGATATGGACCGATAAACTCATCTTT.

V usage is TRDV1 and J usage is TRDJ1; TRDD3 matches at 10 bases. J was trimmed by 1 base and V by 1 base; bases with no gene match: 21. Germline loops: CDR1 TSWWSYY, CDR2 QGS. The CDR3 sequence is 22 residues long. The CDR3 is CALGEHSGPPYDWGMATDKLIF. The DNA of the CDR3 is TGTGCTCTTGGGGAACATTCTGGACCTCCCTACGACTGGGGGATGGCCACCGATAAACTCATCTTT.

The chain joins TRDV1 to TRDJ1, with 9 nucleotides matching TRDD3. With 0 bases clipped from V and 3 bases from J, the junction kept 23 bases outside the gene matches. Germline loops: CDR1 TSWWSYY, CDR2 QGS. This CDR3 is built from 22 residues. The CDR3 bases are TGTGCTCTTGGGGAACTTCTCCCCGATCGGTACTGGGGGAGTATAAGGCCCGATAAACTCATCTTT. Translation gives CALGELLPDRYWGSIRPDKLIF.

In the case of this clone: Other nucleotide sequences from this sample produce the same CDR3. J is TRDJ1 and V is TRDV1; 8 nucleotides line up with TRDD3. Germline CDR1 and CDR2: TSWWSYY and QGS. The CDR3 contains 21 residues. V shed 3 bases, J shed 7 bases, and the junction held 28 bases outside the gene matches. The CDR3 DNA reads TGTGCTCTTGGGGATTCTCTTCCTGCCCGTTGGTGGGGGATGGACGCGGGTAAACTCATCTTT. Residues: CALGDSLPARWWGMDAGKLIF.

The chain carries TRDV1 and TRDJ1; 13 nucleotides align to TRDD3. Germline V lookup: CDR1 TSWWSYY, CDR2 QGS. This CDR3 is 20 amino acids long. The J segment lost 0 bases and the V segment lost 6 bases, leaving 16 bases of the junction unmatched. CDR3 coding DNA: TGTGCTCTTGGCTTCCCTTCCTTACTGGGGGATACGGGGTACACCGATAAACTCATCTTT. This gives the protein CALGFPSLLGDTGYTDKLIF.

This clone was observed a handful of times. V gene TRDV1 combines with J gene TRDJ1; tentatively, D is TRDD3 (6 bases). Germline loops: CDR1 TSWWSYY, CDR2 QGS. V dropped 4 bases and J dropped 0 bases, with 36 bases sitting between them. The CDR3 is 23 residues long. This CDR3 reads CALGVGPILPPFGGRNYTDKLIF. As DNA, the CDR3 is TGTGCTCTTGGGGTCGGCCCCATCCTCCCGCCTTTCGGGGGGAGAAATTACACCGATAAACTCATCTTT.

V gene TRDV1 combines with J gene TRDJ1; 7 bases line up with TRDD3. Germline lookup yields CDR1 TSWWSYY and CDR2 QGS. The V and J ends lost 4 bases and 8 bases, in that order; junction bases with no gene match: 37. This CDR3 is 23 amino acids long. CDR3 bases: TGTGCTCTTGGGGTTCCAGCAAGTCCCATCGAGAACTGGGGACCCGGGGAACGAATCAAACTCATCTTT. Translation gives CALGVPASPIENWGPGERIKLIF.

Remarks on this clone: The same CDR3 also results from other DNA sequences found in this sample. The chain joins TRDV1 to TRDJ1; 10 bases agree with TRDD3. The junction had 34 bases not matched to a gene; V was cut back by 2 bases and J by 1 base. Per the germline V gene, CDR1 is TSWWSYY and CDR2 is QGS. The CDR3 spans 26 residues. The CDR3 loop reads CALGEVDGRIRLPPYWGIFPTDKLIF. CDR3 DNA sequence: TGTGCTCTTGGGGAAGTGGATGGGCGGATAAGACTTCCACCATACTGGGGGATCTTCCCCACCGATAAACTCATCTTT.

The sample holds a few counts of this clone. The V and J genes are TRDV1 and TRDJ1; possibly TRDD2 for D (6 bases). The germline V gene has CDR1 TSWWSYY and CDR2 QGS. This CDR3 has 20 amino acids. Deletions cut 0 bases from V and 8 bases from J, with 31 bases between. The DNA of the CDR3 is TGTGCTCTTGGGGAACTCTGGCCCTACCCTTCCCGACGATACCGTATAAAACTCATCTTT. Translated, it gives CALGELWPYPSRRYRIKLIF.

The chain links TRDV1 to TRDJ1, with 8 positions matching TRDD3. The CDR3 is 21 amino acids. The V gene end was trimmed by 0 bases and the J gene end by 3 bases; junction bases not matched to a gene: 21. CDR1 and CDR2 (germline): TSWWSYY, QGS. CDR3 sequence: CALGELTSLLGAKRRADKLIF. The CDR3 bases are TGTGCTCTTGGGGAACTGACATCCCTACTGGGGGCAAAACGGCGCGCCGATAAACTCATCTTT.

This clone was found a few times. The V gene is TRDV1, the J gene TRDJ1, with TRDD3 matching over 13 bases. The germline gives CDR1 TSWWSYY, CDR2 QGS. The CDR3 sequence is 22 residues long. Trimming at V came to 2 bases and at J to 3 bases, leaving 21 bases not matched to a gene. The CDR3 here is CALGEAFLLGDTYCEKPDKLIF. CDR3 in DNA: TGTGCTCTTGGGGAAGCCTTCCTACTGGGGGATACGTACTGCGAAAAACCCGATAAACTCATCTTT.

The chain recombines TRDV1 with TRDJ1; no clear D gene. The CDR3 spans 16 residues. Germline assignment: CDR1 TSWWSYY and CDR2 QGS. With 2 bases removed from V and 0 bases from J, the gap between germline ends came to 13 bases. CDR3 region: CALGERVSSYTDKLIF. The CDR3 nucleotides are TGTGCTCTTGGGGAAAGGGTATCCTCGTACACCGATAAACTCATCTTT.

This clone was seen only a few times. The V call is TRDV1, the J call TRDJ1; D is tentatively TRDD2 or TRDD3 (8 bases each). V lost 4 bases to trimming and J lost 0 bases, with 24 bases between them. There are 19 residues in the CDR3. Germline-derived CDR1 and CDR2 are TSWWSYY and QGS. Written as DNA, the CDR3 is TGTGCTCTTGGGGCCACTTCCTACAGGACTGGGGGGTACACCGATAAACTCATCTTT. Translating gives CALGATSYRTGGYTDKLIF.

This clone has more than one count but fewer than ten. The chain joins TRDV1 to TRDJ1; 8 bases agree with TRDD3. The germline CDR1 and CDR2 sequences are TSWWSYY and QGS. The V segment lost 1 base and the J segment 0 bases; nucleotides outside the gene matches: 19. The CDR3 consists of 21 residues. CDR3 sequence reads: CALGERADWGPFDGYTDKLIF. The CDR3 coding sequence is TGTGCTCTTGGGGAACGGGCGGACTGGGGGCCCTTCGACGGATACACCGATAAACTCATCTTT.

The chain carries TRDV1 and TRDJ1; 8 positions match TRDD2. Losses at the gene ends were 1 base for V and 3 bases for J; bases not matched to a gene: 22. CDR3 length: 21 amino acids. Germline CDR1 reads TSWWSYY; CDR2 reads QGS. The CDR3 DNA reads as TGTGCTCTTGGGGAACCTCTTCCTACGCGCGCTTGGGGGCAACGGCCCGATAAACTCATCTTT. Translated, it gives CALGEPLPTRAWGQRPDKLIF.